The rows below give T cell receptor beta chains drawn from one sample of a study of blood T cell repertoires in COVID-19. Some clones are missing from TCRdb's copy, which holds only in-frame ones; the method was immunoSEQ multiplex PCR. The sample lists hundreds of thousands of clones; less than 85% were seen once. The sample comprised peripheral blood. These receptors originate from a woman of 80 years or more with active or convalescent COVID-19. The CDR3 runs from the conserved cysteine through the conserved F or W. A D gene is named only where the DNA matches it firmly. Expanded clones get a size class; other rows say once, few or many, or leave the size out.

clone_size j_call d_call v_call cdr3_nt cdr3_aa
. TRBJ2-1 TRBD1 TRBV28 TGTGCCAGCAGTGGGGACAGGATGTCCTACAATGAGCAGTTCTTC CASSGDRMSYNEQFF
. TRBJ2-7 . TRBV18 TGTGCCAGCTCACCAGTGGGCCAAACCCCCGAGCAGTACTTC CASSPVGQTPEQYF
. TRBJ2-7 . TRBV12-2 TGTGCAAGTCGCTGCGAGATGTCGCCGGGAAGGTCCTACGAGCAGTACTTC CASRCEMSPGRSYEQYF
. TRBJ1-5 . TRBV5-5 TGTGCCAGCAGCTTGGGGGCCACTCGGGGGGATCAGCCCCAGCATTTT CASSLGATRGDQPQHF
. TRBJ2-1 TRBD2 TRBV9 TGTGCCAGCAGCTCCACTAGCGGGGGGGGATCCTACAATGAGCAGTTCTTC CASSSTSGGGSYNEQFF
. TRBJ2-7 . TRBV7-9 TGTGCCAGCAGCCCGACGGGGTCGCCCTACGAGCAGTACTTC CASSPTGSPYEQYF
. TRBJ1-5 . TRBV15 TGTGCCACCAGCAGCTACAGGGAAACCCATAGCAATCAGCCCCAGCATTTT CATSSYRETHSNQPQHF
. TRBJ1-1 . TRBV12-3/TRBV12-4 TGTGCCAGCAGTTTAGGGAGGGGCACTGAAGCTTTCTTT CASSLGRGTEAFF
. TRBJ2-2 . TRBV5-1 TGCGCCAGCAGCTTGGACAGCCAGACGAACACCGGGGAGCTGTTTTTT CASSLDSQTNTGELFF
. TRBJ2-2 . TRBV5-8 TGTGCCAGCAGACTCGAGTCTGGCAGGGGCACCGGGGAGCTGTTTTTT CASRLESGRGTGELFF
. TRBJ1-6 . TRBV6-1 TGTGCCAGCAGTGAATATCTCCTCCACTTT CASSEYLLHF
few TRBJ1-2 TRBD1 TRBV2 TGTGCCAGCAGTGAAAGGGGGACAGAGTATGGCTACACCTTC CASSERGTEYGYTF
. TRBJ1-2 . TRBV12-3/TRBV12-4 TGTGCCAGCCGGGTGACAGGAGTCTATGGCTACACCTTC CASRVTGVYGYTF
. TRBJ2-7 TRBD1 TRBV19 TGTGCCAGTAGTGGGACCGGGACAGTGCCTTTCGAGCAGTACTTC CASSGTGTVPFEQYF
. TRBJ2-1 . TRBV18 TGTGCCAGCTCACCGGGGACACTCTCCTACAATGAGCAGTTCTTC CASSPGTLSYNEQFF
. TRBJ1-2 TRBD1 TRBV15 TGTGCCACCAGCGGAAACAGGGGGTCAGGCTATGGCTACACCTTC CATSGNRGSGYGYTF
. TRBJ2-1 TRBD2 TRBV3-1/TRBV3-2 TGTGCCAGCAGCCAACCGGGACTAGCTCTGGATGGTGAGCAGTTCTTC CASSQPGLALDGEQFF
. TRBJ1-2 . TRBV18 TGTGCCAGCTCACCAGGCGGGAACTATGGCTACACCTTC CASSPGGNYGYTF
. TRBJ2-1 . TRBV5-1 TGCGCCAGCACTAAGGGATCGGCGGGCGCCTACAATGAGCAGTTCTTC CASTKGSAGAYNEQFF
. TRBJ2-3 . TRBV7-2 TGTGCCAGCAGCTCCTTACCGGGACTTAACACAGATACGCAGTATTTT CASSSLPGLNTDTQYF
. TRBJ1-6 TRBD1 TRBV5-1 TGCGCCAGCAGCTCCCGACAGGGCGGAAATAATTCACCCCTCCACTTT CASSSRQGGNNSPLHF
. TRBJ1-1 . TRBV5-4 TGTGCCAGCCGAAGGGGGGGGCGGAATACTGAAGCTTTCTTT CASRRGGRNTEAFF
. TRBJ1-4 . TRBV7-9 TGTGCCAGCAGCTTAGCTTGGGCAGGAGGGGCAACTAATGAAAAACTGTTTTTT CASSLAWAGGATNEKLFF
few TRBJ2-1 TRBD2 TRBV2 TGTGCCAGCAGTGGGGTAGCGGGAGTATACAATGAGCAGTTCTTC CASSGVAGVYNEQFF
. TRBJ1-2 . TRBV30 TGTGCCTGGAGGATACCGGGACTGAGCGCAACTAACTATGGCTACACCTTC CAWRIPGLSATNYGYTF
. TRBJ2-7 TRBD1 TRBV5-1 TGCGCCAGCAGCCTACCGGGACAGGGCTCTTACGAGCAGTACTTC CASSLPGQGSYEQYF
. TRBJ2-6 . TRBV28 TGTGCCAGCAGTCCTCTATACTCTGGGGCCAACGTCCTGACTTTC CASSPLYSGANVLTF
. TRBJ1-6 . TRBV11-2 TGTGCCAGCAGCTTAGTCCGGTCAGGCAGTTCACCCCTCCACTTT CASSLVRSGSSPLHF
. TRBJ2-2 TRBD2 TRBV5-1 TGCGCCAGCAGCTTGGGGACTAGCGCGGGCACCGGGGAGCTGTTTTTT CASSLGTSAGTGELFF
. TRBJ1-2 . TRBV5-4 TGTGCCAGCAGCTTGGGTATAGCTAACTATGGCTACACCTTC CASSLGIANYGYTF
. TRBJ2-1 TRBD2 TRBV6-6 TGTGCCAGCAGTCCTCCCCAGCGGGGGCGCAGGTACAATGAGCAGTTCTTC CASSPPQRGRRYNEQFF
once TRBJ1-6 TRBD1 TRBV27 TGTGCCAGCAGTTTATCTTGGACAGGGGAGTCACCCCTCCACTTT CASSLSWTGESPLHF
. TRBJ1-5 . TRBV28 TGTGCCAGCAGCCCGGTTAGGGGGGGACAGCCCCAGCATTTT CASSPVRGGQPQHF
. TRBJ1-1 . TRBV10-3 TGTGCCATCAGTGTTTCGGGACAGAACACTGAAGCTTTCTTT CAISVSGQNTEAFF
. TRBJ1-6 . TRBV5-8 TGTGCCAGCAGCTTGCGAGGGCAGTTTAATTCACCCCTCCACTTT CASSLRGQFNSPLHF
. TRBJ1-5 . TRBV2 TGTGCCAGCAGTGTCCACCAAGGGAGTCGAACGGGATATATAAATCAGCCCCAGCATTTT CASSVHQGSRTGYINQPQHF
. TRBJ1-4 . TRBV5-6 TGTGCCAGCAGCTTTCCAGCGGCAACTAATGAAAAACTGTTTTTT CASSFPAATNEKLFF
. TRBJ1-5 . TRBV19 TGTGCCAGTCGTGACAGAGGCGGTCAGCCCCAGCATTTT CASRDRGGQPQHF
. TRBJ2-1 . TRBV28 TGTGCCAGCAGTTTCTCTAGTCTCGGTGAGCAGTTCTTC CASSFSSLGEQFF
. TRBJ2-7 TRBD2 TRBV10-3 TGTGCCATCAGTGCCGATGGACTAGCGGGAGACGAGCAGTACTTC CAISADGLAGDEQYF
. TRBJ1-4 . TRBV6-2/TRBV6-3 TGTGCCAGCAGCAGGACCGGGATTGAACTGTTTTTT CASSRTGIELFF
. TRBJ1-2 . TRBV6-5 TGTGCCAGCAGTTACTTCTCCGGGTATGGCTACACCTTC CASSYFSGYGYTF